The subject of this entry is one T cell receptor (beta chain). The antigen is undetermined. Trimming took off 1 base at V and 4 bases at J, with 7 bases between the two ends. This CDR3 has 13 residues. Germline CDR1 reads SGHTA; CDR2 reads FQGNSA. The source of the sample is a study of cytomegalovirus exposure and HLA in healthy donors. PCR used 60 Vbeta primers and 13 Jbeta primers. Clones were read by immunoSEQ multiplex PCR, and TCRdb kept only the in-frame ones, dropping some. The sample yields around 180,000 clones, less than 75% seen once. Findings and limits, study-wide: 87-base-pair reads could not separate some V segments, including TRBV6-2 and TRBV6-3.

This clonotype originated in a girl aged 5-17 years in good health and CMV-seronegative. The sequenced material came from PBMCs. The gene calls are TRBV7-2 and TRBJ1-1; unclear D gene. The CDR3 bases are TGTGCCAGCAGCTTAGGTGGAGGCACTGAAGCTTTCTTT. Residues: CASSLGGGTEAFF.